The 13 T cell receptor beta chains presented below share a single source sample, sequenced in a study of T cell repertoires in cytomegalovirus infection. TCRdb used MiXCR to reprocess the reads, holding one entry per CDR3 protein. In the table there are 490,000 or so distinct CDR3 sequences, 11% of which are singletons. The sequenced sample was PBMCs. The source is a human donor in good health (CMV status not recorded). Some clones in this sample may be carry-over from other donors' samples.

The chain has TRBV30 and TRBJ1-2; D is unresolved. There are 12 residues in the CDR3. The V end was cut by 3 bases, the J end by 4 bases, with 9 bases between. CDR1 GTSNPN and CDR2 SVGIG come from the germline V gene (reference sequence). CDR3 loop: CAWRDPGYGYTF. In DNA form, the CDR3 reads TGTGCCTGGAGGGACCCGGGCTATGGCTACACCTTC.

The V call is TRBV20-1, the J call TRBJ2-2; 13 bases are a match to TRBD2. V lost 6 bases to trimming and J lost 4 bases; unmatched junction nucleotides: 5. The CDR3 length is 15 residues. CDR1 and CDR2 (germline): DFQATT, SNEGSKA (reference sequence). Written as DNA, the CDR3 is TGCAGTGCCACTAGCGGGGGGGGGATCACCGGGGAGCTGTTTTTT. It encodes CSATSGGGITGELFF.

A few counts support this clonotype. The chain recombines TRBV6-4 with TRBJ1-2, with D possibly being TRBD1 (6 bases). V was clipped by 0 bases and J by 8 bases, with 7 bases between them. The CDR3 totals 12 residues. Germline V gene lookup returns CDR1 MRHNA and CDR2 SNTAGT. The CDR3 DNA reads TGTGCCAGCAGTGACTCCGGGGGCGGCTACACCTTC. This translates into CASSDSGGGYTF.

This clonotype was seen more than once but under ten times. CDR3 nucleotide sequence: TGTGCCAGTACATTCGCAGATACGCAGTATTTT. Translating gives CASTFADTQYF. The gene calls are TRBV19 and TRBJ2-3; D is unclear. The CDR3 covers 11 residues. The V end was cut by 7 bases, the J end by 4 bases, with 6 bases between. CDR1 and CDR2 (germline): LNHDA, SQIVND (reference sequence).

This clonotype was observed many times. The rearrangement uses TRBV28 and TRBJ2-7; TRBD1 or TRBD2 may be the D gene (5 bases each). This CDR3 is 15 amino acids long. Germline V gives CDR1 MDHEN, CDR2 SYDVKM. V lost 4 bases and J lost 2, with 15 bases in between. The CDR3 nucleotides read TGTGCCAGCAGTTCCCGAGGGGTGGGACCCTACGAGCAGTACTTC. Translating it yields CASSSRGVGPYEQYF.

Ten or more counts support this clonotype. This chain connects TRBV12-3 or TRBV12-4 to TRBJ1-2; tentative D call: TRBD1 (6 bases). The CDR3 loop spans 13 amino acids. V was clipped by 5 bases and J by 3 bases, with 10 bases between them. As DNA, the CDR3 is TGTGCCAGCAGTCCCGGGGGCGACTATGGCTACACCTTC. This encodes CASSPGGDYGYTF.

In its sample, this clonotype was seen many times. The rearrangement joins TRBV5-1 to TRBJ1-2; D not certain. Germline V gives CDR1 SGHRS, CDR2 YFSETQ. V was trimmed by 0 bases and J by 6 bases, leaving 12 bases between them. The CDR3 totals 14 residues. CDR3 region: CASSLVRQSNGYTF. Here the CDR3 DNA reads TGCGCCAGCAGCTTGGTACGGCAGTCAAATGGCTACACCTTC.

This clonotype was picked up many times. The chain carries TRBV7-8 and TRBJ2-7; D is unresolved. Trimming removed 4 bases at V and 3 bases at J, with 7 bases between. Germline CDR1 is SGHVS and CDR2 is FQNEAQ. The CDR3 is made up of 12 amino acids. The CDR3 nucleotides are TGTGCCAGCAGCTCTAGGGACTACGAGCAGTACTTC. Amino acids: CASSSRDYEQYF.

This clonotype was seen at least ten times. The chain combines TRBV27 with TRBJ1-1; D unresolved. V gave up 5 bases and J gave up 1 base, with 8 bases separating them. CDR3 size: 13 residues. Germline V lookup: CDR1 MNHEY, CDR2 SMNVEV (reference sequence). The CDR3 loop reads CASSMGRNTEAFF. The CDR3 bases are TGTGCCAGCAGTATGGGAAGGAACACTGAAGCTTTCTTT.

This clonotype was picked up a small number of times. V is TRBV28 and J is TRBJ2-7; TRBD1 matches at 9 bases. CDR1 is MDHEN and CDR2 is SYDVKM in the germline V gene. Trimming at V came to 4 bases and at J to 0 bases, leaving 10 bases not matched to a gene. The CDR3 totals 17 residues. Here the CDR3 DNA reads TGTGCCAGCAGTTCACACGGGACAGGGCGTAGCTCCTACGAGCAGTACTTC. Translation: CASSSHGTGRSSYEQYF.

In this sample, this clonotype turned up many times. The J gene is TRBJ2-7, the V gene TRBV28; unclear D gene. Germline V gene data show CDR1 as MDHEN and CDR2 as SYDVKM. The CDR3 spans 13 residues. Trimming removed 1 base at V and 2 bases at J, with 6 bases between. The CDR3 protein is CASSLFPTYEQYF. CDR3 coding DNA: TGTGCCAGCAGTTTATTTCCTACCTACGAGCAGTACTTC. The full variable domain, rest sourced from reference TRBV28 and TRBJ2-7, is DVKVTQSSRYLVKRTGEKVFLECVQDMDHENMFWYRQDPGLGLRLIYFSYDVKMKEKGDIPEGYSVSREKKERFSLILESASTNQTSMYLCASSLFPTYEQYFGPGTRLTVT.

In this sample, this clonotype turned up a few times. CDR3 coding DNA: TGTGCCAGCAGTTTAGAGGGTCGCCGCCCTTCTAACTATGGCTACACCTTC. Translation: CASSLEGRRPSNYGYTF. This chain uses TRBV12-3 or TRBV12-4 with TRBJ1-2, with D unclear. This CDR3 is built from 17 residues. The V end was cut by 1 base, the J end by 0 bases, with 15 bases between.

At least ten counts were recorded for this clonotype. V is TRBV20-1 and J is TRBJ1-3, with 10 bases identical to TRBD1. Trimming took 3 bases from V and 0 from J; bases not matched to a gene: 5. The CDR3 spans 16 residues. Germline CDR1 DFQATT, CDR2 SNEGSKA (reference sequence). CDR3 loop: CSASPGQGSSGNTIYF. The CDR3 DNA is TGCAGTGCTAGCCCGGGACAGGGGTCCTCTGGAAACACCATATATTTT.